The 21 T cell receptor beta chains presented below share a single source sample, sequenced in a study of blood T cell repertoires in COVID-19. The table came from immunoSEQ multiplex PCR; TCRdb's copy has only in-frame clones and leaves some out. The sample has 200,000 to 300,000 clones, 85% to 90% seen once. Specimen: peripheral blood. All receptors derive from a woman in her thirties or forties who had recovered from COVID-19.

The chain is built from TRBV7-9 and TRBJ1-5; D gene ambiguous. Trimming left V 6 bases short and J 7 bases short, with 10 bases between. Germline V gene data show CDR1 as SEHNR and CDR2 as FQNEAQ (reference sequence). The CDR3 is made up of 12 amino acids. CDR3 protein: CASSTGGQPQHF. The DNA for the CDR3 is TGTGCCAGCAGTACGGGTGGCCAGCCCCAGCATTTT.

V and J are TRBV7-9 and TRBJ1-1; 8 positions agree with TRBD1. Per the germline V gene, CDR1 is SEHNR and CDR2 is FQNEAQ (reference sequence). This CDR3 has 15 amino acids. Trimming removed 5 bases from V and 4 bases from J; junction bases left unmatched: 9. For the CDR3, the DNA is TGTGCCAGCAGCGTGCAGGGGGCAATGGGCACTGAAGCTTTCTTT. It yields the protein CASSVQGAMGTEAFF.

This clone was seen a few times. The chain combines TRBV7-2 with TRBJ1-6; D is unresolved. Trimming pared 1 base from V and 6 bases from J, leaving 10 bases between. The germline V gene has CDR1 SGHTA and CDR2 FQGNSA. This CDR3 has 15 residues. In DNA, the CDR3 is TGTGCCAGCAGCTTAGTAGGTGGAGGTAATTCACCCCTCCACTTT. Its protein is CASSLVGGGNSPLHF.

The chain couples TRBV7-9 to TRBJ2-2, with 14 positions matching TRBD2. The trim removed 6 bases at V and 3 bases at J, leaving 12 bases unmatched. Germline values: CDR1 SEHNR, CDR2 FQNEAQ (reference sequence). The CDR3 is 19 amino acids. CDR3 bases: TGTGCCAGCAGTACCTCCGGGACTAGCGGGGGTGGGGACACCGGGGAGCTGTTTTTT. Its protein is CASSTSGTSGGGDTGELFF.

The chain is built from TRBV5-4 and TRBJ1-1; tentative D call: TRBD1 (6 bases). Germline values: CDR1 SGHNT, CDR2 YYREEE (reference sequence). V lost 6 bases, J lost 1 base, and 16 bases lay in between. CDR3 length: 15 residues. The CDR3 DNA follows: TGTGCCAGCAACCCACTGGACAGAGAGAACACTGAAGCTTTCTTT. This gives the protein CASNPLDRENTEAFF.

The chain uses TRBV18 and TRBJ2-4; TRBD1 matches at 8 bases. V shed 2 bases and J 0 bases; nucleotides not matched to a gene: 3. This CDR3 has 16 amino acids. Germline CDR1 and CDR2: KGHSH and LQKENI. The CDR3 bases are TGTGCCAGCTCACCAAGGACAGGGTTAGCCAAAAACATTCAGTACTTC. Protein sequence: CASSPRTGLAKNIQYF.

The chain has TRBV6-4 and TRBJ2-3; the D gene is possibly TRBD2 (6 bases). CDR1 is MRHNA, CDR2 SNTAGT, per germline. The CDR3 is 16 amino acids. V gave up 0 bases and J gave up 2 bases, with 12 bases separating them. CDR3 DNA: TGTGCCAGCAGTGACTCCGGGGGAATAGCCACAGATACGCAGTATTTT. This translates into CASSDSGGIATDTQYF.

The chain combines TRBV28 with TRBJ2-1; the D gene is possibly TRBD2 (5 bases). CDR1 is MDHEN and CDR2 is SYDVKM in the germline V gene. This CDR3 comprises 16 residues. V lost 5 bases and J lost 4, with 18 bases in between. The CDR3 DNA follows: TGTGCCAGCAGTACTCAAGCGGACCTTGTGTACAATGAGCAGTTCTTC. It is translated as CASSTQADLVYNEQFF.

V usage is TRBV6-5 and J usage is TRBJ2-7, with TRBD1 matching 7 bases. J gave up 5 bases and V 6 bases, and 10 bases lay outside the gene matches. Germline lookup yields CDR1 MNHEY and CDR2 SVGAGI. This CDR3 spans 14 amino acids. CDR3 nucleotide sequence: TGTGCCAGCAGGAGGAAAGGGGGCGTCCACGAGCAGTACTTC. Translation gives CASRRKGGVHEQYF.

This clone has only a few counts. This sequence joins TRBV5-1 and TRBJ1-3, with D perhaps TRBD1 (6 bases). Germline values: CDR1 SGHRS, CDR2 YFSETQ. The V and J ends lost 5 bases and 3 bases respectively, with 9 bases between them. The CDR3 loop spans 13 amino acids. CDR3 bases: TGCGCCAGCAGTGAGGGGGATGGAAACACCATATATTTT. Encoded protein: CASSEGDGNTIYF.

The chain is built from TRBV29-1 and TRBJ2-5; D possibly corresponds to TRBD2 (7 bases). CDR1 SQVTM and CDR2 ANQGSEA come from the germline V gene. The CDR3 is 14 residues long. V was shortened by 7 bases and J by 4 bases, with 19 bases between the two germline ends. The CDR3 sequence is CSAERGAGIETQYF. CDR3 bases: TGCAGCGCGGAACGGGGGGCCGGAATAGAGACCCAGTACTTC.

The genes are TRBV19 and TRBJ2-7; 10 bases match TRBD2. Losses at the gene ends were 5 bases for V and 9 bases for J; bases not matched to a gene: 4. Germline loops: CDR1 LNHDA, CDR2 SQIVND (reference sequence). This CDR3 has 12 residues. CDR3 DNA: TGTGCCAGTAGTTTAGCGGGGGGCCCGCAGTACTTC. It codes for CASSLAGGPQYF. Based on the CDR3 plus reference TRBV19 and TRBJ2-7, the full variable domain is DGGITQSPKYLFRKEGQNVTLSCEQNLNHDAMYWYRQDPGQGLRLIYYSQIVNDFQKGDIAEGYSVSREKKESFPLTVTSAQKNPTAFYLCASSLAGGPQYFGPGTRLTVT.

The J gene is TRBJ2-3, the V gene TRBV5-5; 10 bases are shared with TRBD2. CDR1 is SGHKS and CDR2 is YYEKEE in the germline V gene (reference sequence). The CDR3 extends over 13 amino acids. With 10 bases clipped from V and 4 bases from J, the junction kept 6 bases outside the gene matches. Here the CDR3 reads CACTSGVSDTQYF. The CDR3 DNA reads TGTGCCTGCACTAGCGGGGTTTCAGATACGCAGTATTTT. Supplemented by reference TRBV5-5 and TRBJ2-3, the full variable domain reads DAGVTQSPTHLIKTRGQQVTLRCSPISGHKSVSWYQQVLGQGPQFIFQYYEKEERGRGNFPDRFSARQFPNYSSELNVNALLLGDSALYLCACTSGVSDTQYFGPGTRLTVL.

The J gene is TRBJ2-7, the V gene TRBV7-9; no clear D. Germline V gene data show CDR1 as SEHNR and CDR2 as FQNEAQ (reference sequence). This CDR3 region has 15 residues. V dropped 0 bases and J dropped 3 bases, with 12 bases sitting between them. The CDR3 is CASSLASLGFYEQYF. The CDR3 DNA follows: TGTGCCAGCAGCTTAGCGTCCCTAGGTTTCTACGAGCAGTACTTC.

The CDR3 DNA sequence: TGTGCCAGCAGCGCCAGGTACAGGGCAAGGACTGAAGCTTTCTTT. It encodes CASSARYRARTEAFF. This sequence joins TRBV7-6 and TRBJ1-1, with D possibly TRBD1 on 6 matching bases. Germline CDR1 SGHVS, CDR2 FNYEAQ. There are 15 residues in the CDR3. V lost 5 bases to trimming and J lost 5 bases, with 18 bases between them.

V and J are TRBV6-2 or TRBV6-3 and TRBJ1-2, with D uncertain. The CDR3 has 14 residues. Germline values: CDR1 MNHEY, CDR2 SVGEGT. The V gene lost 6 bases and the J gene lost 4 bases, with 15 bases spanning the gap. The CDR3 coding sequence is TGTGCCAGCAGCCCAACAACGACTGGCTATGGCTACACCTTC. It translates to CASSPTTTGYGYTF.

This chain uses TRBV12-3 or TRBV12-4 with TRBJ1-2; no clear D gene. The CDR3 sequence is 12 residues long. The V end lost 3 bases, the J end lost 7 bases, and 9 bases lay between the germline ends. CDR3 sequence: CASSLGQRGYTF. DNA of the CDR3: TGTGCCAGCAGTTTGGGCCAACGTGGCTACACCTTC.

This clone turned up a few times. The chain links TRBV12-3 or TRBV12-4 to TRBJ1-3; TRBD1 might be the D (5 bases). The CDR3 sequence is 13 residues long. V lost 4 bases and J 2 bases, leaving 6 bases between the germline ends. In DNA form, the CDR3 reads TGTGCCAGCAGTTGGACAACTGGAAACACCATATATTTT. Encoded protein: CASSWTTGNTIYF.

The chain recombines TRBV2 with TRBJ2-5, with TRBD1 identical over 8 bases. The ends lost 9 bases at V and 5 bases at J; junction bases unmatched: 8. Looked up from germline, CDR1 is SNHLY and CDR2 is FYNNEI. CDR3 length equals 13 residues. The CDR3 protein is CARDRVASETQYF. CDR3 nucleotide sequence: TGTGCCAGGGACAGGGTCGCATCGGAGACCCAGTACTTC.

This rearrangement joins TRBV29-1 to TRBJ1-1, with TRBD1 matching over 9 bases. CDR1 and CDR2 (germline): SQVTM, ANQGSEA. J gave up 1 base and V 0 bases, and 6 bases lay outside the gene matches. The CDR3 spans 16 residues. CDR3 sequence: CSVEDPEDRGNTEAFF. The CDR3 DNA reads TGCAGCGTTGAAGATCCCGAGGACAGGGGGAACACTGAAGCTTTCTTT.

The chain has TRBV6-2 or TRBV6-3 and TRBJ1-1, with a weak D call TRBD1 (6 bases). Trimming pared 2 bases from V and 8 bases from J, leaving 9 bases between. The CDR3 loop spans 12 amino acids. Germline-derived CDR1 and CDR2 are MNHEY and SVGEGT. CDR3 residues: CASSYGGGEAFF. In nucleotides, the CDR3 is TGTGCCAGCAGTTACGGGGGCGGCGAAGCTTTCTTT.